These 14 T cell receptor beta chains were sequenced from one sample in a study of OX40 agonist ivuxolimab in advanced cancers. TCRdb's table, derived via immunoSEQ multiplex PCR, lists solely in-frame clones and lacks some. The data show roughly 40,000 clones, about nine tenths seen once. Sequenced here: CD4+ or CD8+ T cells sorted from blood, sampled in a trial of the OX40 agonist ivuxolimab. Source of these receptors: an adult with an advanced solid tumor such as melanoma, head and neck, liver or kidney cancer.

This CDR3 reads CASRDHRGKLFF. Here the CDR3 DNA reads TGTGCCAGCAGGGACCACAGAGGAAAACTGTTTTTT. The chain links TRBV6-1 to TRBJ1-4; no clear D gene. This CDR3 region has 12 residues. Germline V gene data show CDR1 as MNHNS and CDR2 as SASEGT. V lost 6 bases and J 10 bases, leaving 12 bases between the germline ends.

In nucleotides, the CDR3 is TGTGCCAGCCGTTTAGGGGTCCCCGGCGGCGAGCAGTACTTC. Amino acids: CASRLGVPGGEQYF. This chain links TRBV6-5 with TRBJ2-7; perhaps TRBD1 as D (5 bases). Germline V gene lookup returns CDR1 MNHEY and CDR2 SVGAGI. The CDR3 is made up of 14 amino acids. Trimming left V 8 bases short and J 6 bases short, with 20 bases between.

This clone came up once. The rearrangement links TRBV5-1 to TRBJ2-1, with a possible D match to TRBD1 (5 bases). This CDR3 region has 15 residues. Germline CDR1 and CDR2: SGHRS and YFSETQ. V was shortened by 0 bases and J by 2 bases, with 9 bases between the two germline ends. The CDR3: CASSLGGAAYNEQFF. The CDR3 DNA is TGCGCCAGCAGCTTGGGTGGGGCTGCCTACAATGAGCAGTTCTTC.

The rearrangement uses TRBV10-3 and TRBJ2-2; D is possibly TRBD2 (6 bases). V was pared by 6 bases and J by 0 bases, with 8 bases between. CDR3 length equals 14 residues. Germline values: CDR1 ENHRY, CDR2 SYGVKD. CDR3 protein: CAIRRGTNTGELFF. The CDR3 DNA follows: TGTGCCATCAGGCGGGGCACGAACACCGGGGAGCTGTTTTTT.

As DNA, the CDR3 is TGTGCCAGCAGCGAAACAGGGAAGGGGACTGAAGCTTTCTTT. Translation gives CASSETGKGTEAFF. This chain links TRBV28 with TRBJ1-1; tentatively, D is TRBD1 (6 bases). Per the germline V gene, CDR1 is MDHEN and CDR2 is SYDVKM. Trimming took off 6 bases at V and 5 bases at J, with 16 bases between the two ends. The CDR3 runs 14 residues.

The genes are TRBV19 and TRBJ2-7; TRBD1 matches at 8 bases. Germline V gives CDR1 LNHDA, CDR2 SQIVND (reference sequence). The CDR3 runs to 15 residues. Germline trimming cut 3 bases from V and 4 bases from J; bases unmatched to any gene: 8. CDR3 amino acids: CASSMFGTGAYEQYF. The CDR3 DNA reads TGTGCCAGTAGTATGTTCGGGACAGGTGCTTACGAGCAGTACTTC.

CDR3 coding DNA: TGTGCCAGCTTAGACACAGGACCGAATAGCAATCAGCCCCAGCATTTT. It is translated as CASLDTGPNSNQPQHF. The chain joins TRBV28 to TRBJ1-5; possible D gene TRBD1, 5 bases. Trimming took 8 bases from V and 0 from J, leaving 17 bases between them. CDR1 is MDHEN and CDR2 is SYDVKM in the germline V gene. The CDR3 is 16 amino acids. Full variable domain (rest looked up from reference TRBV28 and TRBJ1-5): DVKVTQSSRYLVKRTGEKVFLECVQDMDHENMFWYRQDPGLGLRLIYFSYDVKMKEKGDIPEGYSVSREKKERFSLILESASTNQTSMYLCASLDTGPNSNQPQHFGDGTRLSIL.

The CDR3 here is CASSLVGGATSYEQYF. The CDR3 DNA is TGTGCCAGCAGCTTAGTTGGCGGGGCCACCTCCTACGAGCAGTACTTC. The genes are TRBV11-2 and TRBJ2-7; D is perhaps TRBD2 (6 bases). The CDR3 consists of 16 residues. The V and J ends lost 1 base and 0 bases respectively, with 13 bases between them. Germline V lookup: CDR1 SGHAT, CDR2 FQNNGV. The variable domain in full, completed from reference TRBV11-2 and TRBJ2-7, reads EAGVAQSPRYKIIEKRQSVAFWCNPISGHATLYWYQQILGQGPKLLIQFQNNGVVDDSQLPKDRFSAERLKGVDSTLKIQPAKLEDSAVYLCASSLVGGATSYEQYFGPGTRLTVT.

The chain is built from TRBV9 and TRBJ2-2, with D perhaps TRBD1 or TRBD2 (7 bases each). The germline V and J ends were trimmed by 2 bases and 3 bases, with 14 bases remaining between them. From germline, CDR1 is SGDLS and CDR2 YYNGEE. The CDR3 has 16 amino acids. The CDR3, as DNA: TGTGCCAGCAGCGTGGGAGGGGGCTCGTACACCGGGGAGCTGTTTTTT. Its translation is CASSVGGGSYTGELFF.

The chain recombines TRBV7-3 with TRBJ1-1; 10 bases agree with TRBD1. Germline trimming cut 1 base from V and 5 bases from J; bases unmatched to any gene: 4. Germline CDR1 SGHTA, CDR2 FQGTGA. The CDR3 sequence is 15 residues long. CDR3 DNA sequence: TGTGCCAGCAGCTTAAGAGGGGGACAGGGGACTGAAGCTTTCTTT. Translation gives CASSLRGGQGTEAFF.

The chain carries TRBV6-1 and TRBJ2-7; 8 nucleotides match TRBD2. The V gene end was trimmed by 1 base and the J gene end by 3 bases; junction bases not matched to a gene: 8. The CDR3 spans 16 residues. CDR1 and CDR2 (germline): MNHNS, SASEGT. The CDR3 here is CASSEVAGGGVYEQYF. Here the CDR3 DNA reads TGTGCCAGCAGTGAAGTCGCGGGGGGCGGAGTCTACGAGCAGTACTTC.

The J gene is TRBJ2-7, the V gene TRBV27, with TRBD2 identical over 14 bases. J lost 2 bases, V lost 8 bases, and 5 bases had no gene match. Germline V lookup: CDR1 MNHEY, CDR2 SMNVEV (reference sequence). This CDR3 spans 15 amino acids. The CDR3 bases are TGTGCCAGCGGCGAGACTAGCGGGAGGGCCTACGAGCAGTACTTC. This encodes CASGETSGRAYEQYF.

The chain employs TRBV19 and TRBJ2-1; D is possibly TRBD2 (6 bases). The CDR3 runs to 15 residues. Germline V gives CDR1 LNHDA, CDR2 SQIVND (reference sequence). V was trimmed by 5 bases and J by 6 bases, leaving 17 bases between them. CDR3 bases: TGTGCCAGTAGTGGATCGGGCGGGAATATCAATGAGCAGTTCTTC. Amino acids: CASSGSGGNINEQFF.

The V gene is TRBV14, the J gene TRBJ2-7; 7 nucleotides match TRBD2. The V segment lost 6 bases and the J segment 3 bases; nucleotides outside the gene matches: 5. This CDR3 comprises 13 residues. Germline V gives CDR1 SGHDN, CDR2 FVKESK. The CDR3 loop reads CASRLAGVYEQYF. The CDR3 region has the DNA TGTGCCAGCAGGCTTGCGGGAGTCTACGAGCAGTACTTC. The variable domain in full, completed from reference TRBV14 and TRBJ2-7, reads EAGVTQFPSHSVIEKGQTVTLRCDPISGHDNLYWYRRVMGKEIKFLLHFVKESKQDESGMPNNRFLAERTGGTYSTLKVQPAELEDSGVYFCASRLAGVYEQYFGPGTRLTVT.